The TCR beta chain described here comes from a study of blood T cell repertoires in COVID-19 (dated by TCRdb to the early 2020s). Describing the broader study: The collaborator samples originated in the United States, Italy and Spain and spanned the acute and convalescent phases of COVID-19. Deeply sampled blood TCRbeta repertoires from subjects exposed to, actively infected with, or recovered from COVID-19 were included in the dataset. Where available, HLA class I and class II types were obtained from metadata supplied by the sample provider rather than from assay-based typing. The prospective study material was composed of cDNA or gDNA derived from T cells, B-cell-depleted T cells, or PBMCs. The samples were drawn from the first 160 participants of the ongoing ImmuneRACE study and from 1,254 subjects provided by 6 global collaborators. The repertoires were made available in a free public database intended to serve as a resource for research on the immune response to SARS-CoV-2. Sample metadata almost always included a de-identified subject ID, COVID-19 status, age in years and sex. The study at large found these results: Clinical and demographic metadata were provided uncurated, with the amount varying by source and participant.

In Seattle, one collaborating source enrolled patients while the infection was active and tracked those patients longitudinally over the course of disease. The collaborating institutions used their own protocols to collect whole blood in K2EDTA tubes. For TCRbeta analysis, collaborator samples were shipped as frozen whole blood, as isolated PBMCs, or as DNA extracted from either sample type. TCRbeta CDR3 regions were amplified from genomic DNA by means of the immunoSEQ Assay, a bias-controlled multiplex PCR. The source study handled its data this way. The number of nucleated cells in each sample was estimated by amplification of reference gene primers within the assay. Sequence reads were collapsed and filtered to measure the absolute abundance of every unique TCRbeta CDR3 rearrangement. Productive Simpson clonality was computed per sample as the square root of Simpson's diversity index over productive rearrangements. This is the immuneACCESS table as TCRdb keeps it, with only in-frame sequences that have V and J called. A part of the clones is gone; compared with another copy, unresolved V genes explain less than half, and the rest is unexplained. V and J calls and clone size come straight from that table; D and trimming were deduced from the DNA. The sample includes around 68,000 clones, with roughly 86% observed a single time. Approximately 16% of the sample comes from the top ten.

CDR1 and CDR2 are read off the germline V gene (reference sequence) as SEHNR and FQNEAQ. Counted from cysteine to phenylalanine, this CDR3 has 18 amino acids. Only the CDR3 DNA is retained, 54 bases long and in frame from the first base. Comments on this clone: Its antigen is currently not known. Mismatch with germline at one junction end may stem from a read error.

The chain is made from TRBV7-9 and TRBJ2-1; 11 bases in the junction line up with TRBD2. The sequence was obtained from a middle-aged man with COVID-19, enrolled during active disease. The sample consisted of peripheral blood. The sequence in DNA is TGTGCTAGCACGCCTAGCGGGGGGTCCCGACACTCCTACAATGAGCAGTTCTTC. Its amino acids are CASTPSGGSRHSYNEQFF.